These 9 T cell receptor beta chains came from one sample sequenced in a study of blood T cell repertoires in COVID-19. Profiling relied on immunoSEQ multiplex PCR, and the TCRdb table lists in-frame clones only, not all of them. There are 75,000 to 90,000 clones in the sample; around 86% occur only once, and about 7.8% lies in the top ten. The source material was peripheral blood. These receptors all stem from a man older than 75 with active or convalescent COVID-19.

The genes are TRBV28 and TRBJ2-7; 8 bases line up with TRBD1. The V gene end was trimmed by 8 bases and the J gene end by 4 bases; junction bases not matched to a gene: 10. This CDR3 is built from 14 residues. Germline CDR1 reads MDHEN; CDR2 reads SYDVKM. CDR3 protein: CASHNRGSPYEQYV. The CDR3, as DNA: TGTGCCAGCCACAACAGGGGGAGCCCTTACGAGCAGTACGTC.

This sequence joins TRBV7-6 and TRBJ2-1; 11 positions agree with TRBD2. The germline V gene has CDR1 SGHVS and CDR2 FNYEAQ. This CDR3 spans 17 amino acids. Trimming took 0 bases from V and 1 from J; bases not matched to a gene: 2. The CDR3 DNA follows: TGTGCCAGCAGCTTAGCGGCTAGCGGGGGGTCCTACAATGAGCAGTTCTTC. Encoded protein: CASSLAASGGSYNEQFF. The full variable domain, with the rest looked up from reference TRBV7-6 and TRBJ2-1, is GAGVSQSPRYKVTKRGQDVALRCDPISGHVSLYWYRQALGQGPEFLTYFNYEAQQDKSGLPNDRFSAERPEGSISTLTIQRTEQRDSAMYRCASSLAASGGSYNEQFFGPGTRLTVL.

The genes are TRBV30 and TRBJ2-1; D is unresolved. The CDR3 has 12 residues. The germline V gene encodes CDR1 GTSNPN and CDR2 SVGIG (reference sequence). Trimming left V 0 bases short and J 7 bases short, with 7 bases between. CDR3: CAWSVRRNEQFF. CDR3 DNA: TGTGCCTGGAGTGTCCGGCGGAATGAGCAGTTCTTC.

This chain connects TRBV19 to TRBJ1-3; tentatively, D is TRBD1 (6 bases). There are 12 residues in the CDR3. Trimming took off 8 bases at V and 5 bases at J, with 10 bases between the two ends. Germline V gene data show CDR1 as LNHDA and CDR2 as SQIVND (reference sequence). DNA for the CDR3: TGTGCCAGTGGGACACGGCGAAACACCATATATTTT. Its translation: CASGTRRNTIYF.

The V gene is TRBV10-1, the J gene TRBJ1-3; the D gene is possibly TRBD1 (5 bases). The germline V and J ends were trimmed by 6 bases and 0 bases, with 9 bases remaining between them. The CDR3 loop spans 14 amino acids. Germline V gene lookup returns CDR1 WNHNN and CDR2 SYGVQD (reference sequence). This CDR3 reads CASSDRFSGNTIYF. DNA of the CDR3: TGCGCCAGCAGCGACAGATTCTCTGGAAACACCATATATTTT.

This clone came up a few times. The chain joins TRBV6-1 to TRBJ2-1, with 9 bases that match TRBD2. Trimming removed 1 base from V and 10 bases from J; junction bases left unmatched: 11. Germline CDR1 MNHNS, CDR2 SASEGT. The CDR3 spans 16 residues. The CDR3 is CASSEGRVAGVPEQFF. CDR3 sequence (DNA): TGTGCCAGCAGTGAAGGTCGAGTAGCGGGAGTACCCGAGCAGTTCTTC.

Here the CDR3 reads CASSLGGSSTGELFF. CDR3 bases: TGTGCCAGCAGCCTCGGGGGATCGAGCACCGGGGAGCTGTTTTTT. V gene TRBV9 combines with J gene TRBJ2-2, with a tentative D call TRBD2 (6 bases). CDR3 length equals 15 residues. Trimming shortened V by 4 bases and J by 4 bases, and 14 bases separated the two germline ends. In germline, CDR1 is SGDLS, CDR2 YYNGEE.

The CDR3 DNA follows: TGTGCCAGCAGTTCGAGCGGTTACTCCTACAATGAGCAGTTCTTC. This sequence encodes CASSSSGYSYNEQFF. The V call is TRBV28, the J call TRBJ2-1, with D possibly matching TRBD2 (5 bases). V lost 4 bases and J lost 0, with 10 bases in between. CDR3 length: 15 residues. Germline loops: CDR1 MDHEN, CDR2 SYDVKM.

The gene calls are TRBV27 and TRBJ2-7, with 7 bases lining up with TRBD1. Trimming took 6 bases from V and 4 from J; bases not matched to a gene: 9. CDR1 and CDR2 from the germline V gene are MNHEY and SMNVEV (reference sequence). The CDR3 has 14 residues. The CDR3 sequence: CASSPRQGPYEQYV. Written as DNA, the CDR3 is TGTGCCAGCAGCCCTAGACAGGGTCCTTACGAGCAGTACGTC.